Here is one TCR beta chain with its context. The data stem from a study of blood T cell repertoires in COVID-19. For the study at large: The study drew acute and convalescent COVID-19 samples from the United States, Italy and Spain. PBMCs, B-cell-depleted T cells, or T cells provided the cDNA or gDNA that made up the material.

The ends were cut back, 5 bases at V and 9 bases at J, with 16 bases in the middle. This CDR3 has 13 residues. Original handling: Amplification of reference gene primers provided the estimated nucleated cell counts. This table comes from immunoSEQ multiplex PCR, and its TCRdb copy is limited to in-frame clones, with some not included. V and J calls and clone size are given by that table; D and trimming were obtained from the DNA. The sample has 150,000 to 200,000 clones, approximately 88% seen once. This chain connects TRBV12-3 or TRBV12-4 to TRBJ1-1; weak D call: TRBD1 (5 bases). Source material: peripheral blood. This clonotype was sampled from a woman over 75 with active or convalescent COVID-19. The CDR3 DNA sequence: TGTGCCAGCAGTGGTCGGCAGGGCTGGAAAGCTTTCTTT. Its translation: CASSGRQGWKAFF.